Listed below are T cell receptor beta chains from one sample, sequenced in a study of identical twins. TCRdb re-analysed the 5' RACE reads in MiXCR, keeping a single row per CDR3 protein. The top ten clones hold 3.5% to 5% of a sample with under 300,000 distinct CDR3 sequences, roughly an eighth of them seen once. Separately, the same data were catalogued under a study of yellow fever vaccine responses in identical twins.

The specimen sequenced was memory (CD45RO+) T cells sorted from blood. The receptors were gathered from a woman between 18 and 29 years old in good health. The CDR3 runs from the conserved cysteine through the conserved F or W. A D gene is named only where the DNA matches it firmly. The size field is filled for only some rows; it gives once, few, many or a size class.

j_call clone_size d_call v_call cdr3_aa cdr3_nt
TRBJ1-6 . . TRBV4-1 CASSQEQPNRSPLHF TGCGCCAGCAGCCAAGAACAACCTAATCGCTCACCCCTCCACTTT
TRBJ2-1 . TRBD2 TRBV5-8 CASSLWRGGTYNEQFF TGTGCCAGCAGCTTGTGGCGCGGGGGGACGTACAATGAGCAGTTCTTC
TRBJ2-3 many . TRBV4-3 CASSQDGGTDTQYF TGCGCCAGCAGCCAAGACGGTGGCACAGATACGCAGTATTTT
TRBJ2-7 many . TRBV29-1 CSVGLLGSTEQYF TGCAGCGTAGGATTGCTCGGGTCCACCGAGCAGTACTTC
TRBJ2-3 . . TRBV7-9 CASSRLVRLSTDTQYF TGTGCCAGCAGCAGACTGGTCCGGCTTAGCACAGATACGCAGTATTTT
TRBJ1-5 few . TRBV29-1 CSVGRDKNQPQHF TGCAGCGTAGGACGGGACAAAAATCAGCCCCAGCATTTT
TRBJ2-4 many . TRBV12-3/TRBV12-4 CASSLGRAKNIQYF TGTGCCAGCAGTTTAGGGAGAGCCAAAAACATTCAGTACTTC
TRBJ2-1 . . TRBV14 CASSHVQEKQFF TGTGCCAGCAGCCATGTACAGGAAAAGCAGTTCTTC
TRBJ2-2 . . TRBV14 CASSQGWPNTGELFF TGTGCCAGCAGCCAAGGGTGGCCGAACACCGGGGAGCTGTTTTTT
TRBJ2-7 . . TRBV7-8 CASSLGGPVDEQYF TGTGCCAGCAGCTTAGGGGGTCCGGTTGACGAGCAGTACTTC
TRBJ2-5 few . TRBV28 CASSSPSETQYF TGTGCCAGCAGTTCACCCTCCGAGACCCAGTACTTC
TRBJ2-7 . . TRBV11-2 CASSALGAWGQYF TGTGCCAGCAGCGCCCTCGGGGCCTGGGGGCAGTACTTC
TRBJ2-5 many . TRBV3-1 CASSQVGRRETQYF TGTGCCAGCAGCCAAGTTGGTAGAAGAGAGACCCAGTACTTC
TRBJ1-1 few . TRBV5-1 CASSPGDSRPEAFF TGCGCCAGCAGCCCCGGAGACTCGAGGCCTGAAGCTTTCTTT
TRBJ1-2 . . TRBV20-1 CSARGAGYGYTF TGCAGTGCTAGGGGCGCAGGCTATGGCTACACCTTC
TRBJ1-2 . TRBD1 TRBV6-1 CASTAGQNYGYTF TGTGCCAGCACCGCGGGACAGAACTATGGCTACACCTTC
TRBJ2-7 many TRBD1 TRBV19 CASNSGTGVYEQYF TGTGCCAGTAATTCCGGGACAGGCGTCTACGAGCAGTACTTC
TRBJ1-1 many . TRBV3-1 CASSRTANTEAFF TGTGCCAGCAGCCGGACAGCGAACACTGAAGCTTTCTTT
TRBJ2-4 . TRBD2 TRBV2 CASSASSGRALGKNIQYF TGTGCCAGCAGTGCTTCTAGCGGGAGGGCCTTGGGCAAAAACATTCAGTACTTC